This T cell receptor (beta chain) was observed in a study of blood T cell repertoires in COVID-19. Study-wide context: Either two negative PCRs, clearance, or symptom resolution qualified Cohort 3 donors as recovered.

This CDR3 is built from 17 residues. V lost 1 base to trimming and J lost 5 bases; unmatched junction nucleotides: 7. CDR1 is LNHNV and CDR2 is YYDKDF in the germline V gene (reference sequence). The assay was immunoSEQ multiplex PCR, and TCRdb's table has in-frame clones only and misses some. This sample has under 200,000 clones, with 70% to 80% found just once. Comment on this clone: Additional DNA sequences in this sample encode the identical CDR3.

Sequenced input: PBMCs or T cells enriched from blood (not recorded which). The clonotype was recovered from a woman between 65 and 79 years old in a cohort exposed to, infected with or recovered from COVID-19 (not recorded which). The rearrangement links TRBV15 to TRBJ1-5; 11 bases are a match to TRBD1. CDR3 nucleotide sequence: TGTGCCACCAGCAGAGGACGGACAGGGGGCGTTTATCAGCCCCAGCATTTT. Translation: CATSRGRTGGVYQPQHF.